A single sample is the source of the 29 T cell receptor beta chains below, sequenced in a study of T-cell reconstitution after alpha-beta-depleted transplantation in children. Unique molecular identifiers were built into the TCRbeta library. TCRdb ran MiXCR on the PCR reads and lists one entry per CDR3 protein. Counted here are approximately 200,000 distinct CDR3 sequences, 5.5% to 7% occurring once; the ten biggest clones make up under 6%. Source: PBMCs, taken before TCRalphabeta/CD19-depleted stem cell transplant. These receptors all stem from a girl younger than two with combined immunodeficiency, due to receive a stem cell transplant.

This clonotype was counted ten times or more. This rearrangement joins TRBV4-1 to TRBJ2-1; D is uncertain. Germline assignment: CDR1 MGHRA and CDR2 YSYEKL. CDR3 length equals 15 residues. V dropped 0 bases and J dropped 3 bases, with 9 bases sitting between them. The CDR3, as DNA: TGCGCCAGCAGCCAAGAGGAACAGAACTACAATGAGCAGTTCTTC. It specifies CASSQEEQNYNEQFF.

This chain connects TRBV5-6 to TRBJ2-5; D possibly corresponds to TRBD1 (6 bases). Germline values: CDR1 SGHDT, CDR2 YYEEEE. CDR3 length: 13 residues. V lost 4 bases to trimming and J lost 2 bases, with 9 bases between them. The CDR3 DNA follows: TGTGCCAGCAGCCGGGACATACAAGAGACCCAGTACTTC. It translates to CASSRDIQETQYF.

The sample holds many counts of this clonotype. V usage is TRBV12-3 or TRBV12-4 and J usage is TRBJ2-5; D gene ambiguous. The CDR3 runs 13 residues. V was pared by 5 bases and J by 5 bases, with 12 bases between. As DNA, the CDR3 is TGTGCCAGCAGTCCCAGCGTCCAGGAGACCCAGTACTTC. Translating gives CASSPSVQETQYF.

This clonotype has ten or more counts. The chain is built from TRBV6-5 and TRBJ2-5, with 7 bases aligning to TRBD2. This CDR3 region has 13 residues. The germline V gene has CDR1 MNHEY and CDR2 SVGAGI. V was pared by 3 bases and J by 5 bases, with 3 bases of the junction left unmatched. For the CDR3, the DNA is TGTGCCAGCAGTTATCTGGGGGGGGAGACCCAGTACTTC. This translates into CASSYLGGETQYF.

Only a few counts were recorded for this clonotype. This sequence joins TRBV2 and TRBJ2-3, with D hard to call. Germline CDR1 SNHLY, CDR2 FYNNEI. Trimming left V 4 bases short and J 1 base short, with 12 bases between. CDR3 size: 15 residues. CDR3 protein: CASSVRRAGTDTQYF. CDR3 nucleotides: TGTGCCAGCAGTGTAAGACGGGCTGGCACAGATACGCAGTATTTT.

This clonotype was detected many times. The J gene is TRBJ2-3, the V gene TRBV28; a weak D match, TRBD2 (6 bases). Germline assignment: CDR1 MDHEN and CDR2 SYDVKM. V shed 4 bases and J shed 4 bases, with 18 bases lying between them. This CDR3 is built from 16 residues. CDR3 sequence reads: CASSWRDLGWADTQYF. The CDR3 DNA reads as TGTGCCAGCAGTTGGCGGGACCTGGGTTGGGCAGATACGCAGTATTTT. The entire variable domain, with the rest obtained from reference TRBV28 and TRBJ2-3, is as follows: DVKVTQSSRYLVKRTGEKVFLECVQDMDHENMFWYRQDPGLGLRLIYFSYDVKMKEKGDIPEGYSVSREKKERFSLILESASTNQTSMYLCASSWRDLGWADTQYFGPGTRLTVL.

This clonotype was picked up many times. The CDR3 DNA reads TGCAGTGCTAGCGGGCTAGCGGCGACCATCGGGGAGACCCAGTACTTC. Its translation: CSASGLAATIGETQYF. V gene TRBV20-1 combines with J gene TRBJ2-5; 7 bases line up with TRBD2. Germline V gene sequence: CDR1 DFQATT, CDR2 SNEGSKA (reference sequence). V dropped 3 bases and J dropped 5; count of bases not matched to a gene: 15. The CDR3 extends over 16 amino acids.

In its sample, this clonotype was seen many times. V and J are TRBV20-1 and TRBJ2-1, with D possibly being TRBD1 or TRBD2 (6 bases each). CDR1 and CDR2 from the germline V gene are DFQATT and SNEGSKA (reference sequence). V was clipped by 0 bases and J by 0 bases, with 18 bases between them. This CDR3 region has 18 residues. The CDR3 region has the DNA TGCAGTGCTAGAGATGATGGAGGGGGGAAAAGCTCCTACAATGAGCAGTTCTTC. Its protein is CSARDDGGGKSSYNEQFF.

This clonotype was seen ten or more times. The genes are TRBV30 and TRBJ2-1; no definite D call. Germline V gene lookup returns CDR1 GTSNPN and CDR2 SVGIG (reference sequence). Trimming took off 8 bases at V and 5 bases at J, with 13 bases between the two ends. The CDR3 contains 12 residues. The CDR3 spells CAQLWLDNEQFF. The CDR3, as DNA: TGTGCCCAATTGTGGCTTGACAATGAGCAGTTCTTC.

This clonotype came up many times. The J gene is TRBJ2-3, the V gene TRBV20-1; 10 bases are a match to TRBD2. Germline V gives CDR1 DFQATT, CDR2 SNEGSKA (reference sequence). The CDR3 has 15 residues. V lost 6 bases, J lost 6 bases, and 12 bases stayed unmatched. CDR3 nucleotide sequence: TGCAGTGCCCCACAACTAGCGGGATCCGGGGATACGCAGTATTTT. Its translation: CSAPQLAGSGDTQYF.

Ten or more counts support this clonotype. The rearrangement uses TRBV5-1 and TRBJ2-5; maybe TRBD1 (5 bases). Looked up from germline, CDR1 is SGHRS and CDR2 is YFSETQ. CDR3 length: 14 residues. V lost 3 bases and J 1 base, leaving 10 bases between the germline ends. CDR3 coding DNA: TGCGCCAGCAGCTGGCAGGGTTCCCAAGAGACCCAGTACTTC. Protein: CASSWQGSQETQYF.

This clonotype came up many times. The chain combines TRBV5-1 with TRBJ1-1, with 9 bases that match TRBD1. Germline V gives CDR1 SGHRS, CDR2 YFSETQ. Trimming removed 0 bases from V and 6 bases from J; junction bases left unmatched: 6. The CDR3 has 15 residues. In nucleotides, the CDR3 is TGCGCCAGCAGCTTGGCACAGGGGGCGCGCGCTGAAGCTTTCTTT. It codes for CASSLAQGARAEAFF.

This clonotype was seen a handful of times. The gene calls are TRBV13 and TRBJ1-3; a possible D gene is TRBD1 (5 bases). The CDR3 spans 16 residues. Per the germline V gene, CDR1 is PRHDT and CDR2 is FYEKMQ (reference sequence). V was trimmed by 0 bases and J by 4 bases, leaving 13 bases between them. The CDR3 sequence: CASSLGGFSGGNTIYF. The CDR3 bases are TGTGCCAGCAGCTTAGGCGGATTTTCAGGGGGAAACACCATATATTTT.

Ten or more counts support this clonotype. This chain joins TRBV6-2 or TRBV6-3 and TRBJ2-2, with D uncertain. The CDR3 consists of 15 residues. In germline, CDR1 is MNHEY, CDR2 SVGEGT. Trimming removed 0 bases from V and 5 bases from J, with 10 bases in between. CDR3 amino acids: CASSYSMVATGELFF. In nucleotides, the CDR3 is TGTGCCAGCAGTTACTCGATGGTGGCGACCGGGGAGCTGTTTTTT.

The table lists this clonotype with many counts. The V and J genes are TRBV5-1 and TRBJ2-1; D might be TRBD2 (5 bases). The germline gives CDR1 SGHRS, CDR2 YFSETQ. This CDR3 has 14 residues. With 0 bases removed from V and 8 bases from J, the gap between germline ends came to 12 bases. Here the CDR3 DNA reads TGCGCCAGCAGCTTGGCACTAGAAGGGTATGAGCAGTTCTTC. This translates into CASSLALEGYEQFF.

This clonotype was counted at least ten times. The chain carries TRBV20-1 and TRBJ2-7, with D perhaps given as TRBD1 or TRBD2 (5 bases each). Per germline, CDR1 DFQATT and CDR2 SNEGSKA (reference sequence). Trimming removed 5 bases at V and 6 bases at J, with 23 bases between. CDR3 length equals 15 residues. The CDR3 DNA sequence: TGCAGTGCTCACGATTTGCGGCAGGGAGTGATCGAGCAGTACTTC. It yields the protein CSAHDLRQGVIEQYF.

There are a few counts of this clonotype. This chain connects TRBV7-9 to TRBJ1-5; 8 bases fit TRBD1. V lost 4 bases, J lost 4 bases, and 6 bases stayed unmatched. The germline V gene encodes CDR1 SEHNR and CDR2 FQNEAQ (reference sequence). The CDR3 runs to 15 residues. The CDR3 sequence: CASSSGQGLNQPQHF. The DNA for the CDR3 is TGTGCCAGCAGCTCCGGACAGGGATTAAATCAGCCCCAGCATTTT.

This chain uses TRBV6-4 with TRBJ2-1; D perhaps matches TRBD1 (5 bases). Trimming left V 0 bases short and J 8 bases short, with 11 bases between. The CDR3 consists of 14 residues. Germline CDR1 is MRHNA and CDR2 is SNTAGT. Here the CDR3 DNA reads TGTGCCAGCAGTGACTCGAGGCAAGGGGATGAGCAGTTCTTC. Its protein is CASSDSRQGDEQFF.

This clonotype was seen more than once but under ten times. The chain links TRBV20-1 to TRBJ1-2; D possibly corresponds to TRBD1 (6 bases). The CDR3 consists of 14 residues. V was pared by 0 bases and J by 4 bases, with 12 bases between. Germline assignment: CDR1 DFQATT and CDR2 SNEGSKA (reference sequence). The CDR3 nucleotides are TGCAGTGCTAGAGATCCGGACAGTAGCTATGGCTACACCTTC. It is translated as CSARDPDSSYGYTF.

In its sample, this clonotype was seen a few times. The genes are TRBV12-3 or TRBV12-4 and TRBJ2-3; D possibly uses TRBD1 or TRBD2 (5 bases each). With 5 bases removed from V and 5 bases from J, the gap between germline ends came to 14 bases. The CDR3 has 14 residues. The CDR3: CASSTNGDRDTQYF. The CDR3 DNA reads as TGTGCCAGCAGTACAAACGGGGACCGAGATACGCAGTATTTT.

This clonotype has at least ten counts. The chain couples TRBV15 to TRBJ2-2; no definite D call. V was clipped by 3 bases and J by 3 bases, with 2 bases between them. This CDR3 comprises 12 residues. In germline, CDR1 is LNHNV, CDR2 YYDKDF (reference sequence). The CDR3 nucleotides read TGTGCCACCAGCAGGTACACCGGGGAGCTGTTTTTT. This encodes CATSRYTGELFF.

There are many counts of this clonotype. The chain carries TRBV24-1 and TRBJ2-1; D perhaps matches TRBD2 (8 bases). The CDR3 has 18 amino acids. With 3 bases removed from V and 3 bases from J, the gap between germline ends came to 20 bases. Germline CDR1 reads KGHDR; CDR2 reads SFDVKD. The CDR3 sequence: CATSDQGVGGRFYNEQFF. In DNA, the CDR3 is TGTGCCACCAGTGATCAGGGGGTAGGCGGGAGGTTCTACAATGAGCAGTTCTTC.

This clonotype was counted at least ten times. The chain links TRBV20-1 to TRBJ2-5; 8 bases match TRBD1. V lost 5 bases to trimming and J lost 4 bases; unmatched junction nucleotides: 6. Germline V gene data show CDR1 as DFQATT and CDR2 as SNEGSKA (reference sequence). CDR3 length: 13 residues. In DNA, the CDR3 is TGCAGTGCTGACAGGGGTGGAGTAGAGACCCAGTACTTC. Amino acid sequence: CSADRGGVETQYF.

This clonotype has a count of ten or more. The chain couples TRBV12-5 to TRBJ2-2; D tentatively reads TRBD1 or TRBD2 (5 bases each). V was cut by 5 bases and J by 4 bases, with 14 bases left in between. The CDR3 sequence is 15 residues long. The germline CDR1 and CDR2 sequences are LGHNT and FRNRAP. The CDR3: CASGPSRALTGELFF. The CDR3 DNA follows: TGTGCTAGTGGTCCTAGCAGGGCCCTCACCGGGGAGCTGTTTTTT.

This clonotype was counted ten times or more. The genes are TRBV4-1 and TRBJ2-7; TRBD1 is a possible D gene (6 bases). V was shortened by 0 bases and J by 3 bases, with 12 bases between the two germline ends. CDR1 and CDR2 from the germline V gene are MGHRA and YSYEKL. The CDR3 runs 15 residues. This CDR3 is CASSQERTVYYEQYF. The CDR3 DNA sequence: TGCGCCAGCAGCCAAGAGCGGACAGTTTACTACGAGCAGTACTTC.

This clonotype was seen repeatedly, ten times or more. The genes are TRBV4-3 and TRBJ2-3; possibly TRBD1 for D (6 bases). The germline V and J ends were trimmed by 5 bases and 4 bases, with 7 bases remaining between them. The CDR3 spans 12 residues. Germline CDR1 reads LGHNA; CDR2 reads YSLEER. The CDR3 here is CASSNRADTQYF. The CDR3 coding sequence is TGCGCCAGCAGCAACAGGGCAGATACGCAGTATTTT.

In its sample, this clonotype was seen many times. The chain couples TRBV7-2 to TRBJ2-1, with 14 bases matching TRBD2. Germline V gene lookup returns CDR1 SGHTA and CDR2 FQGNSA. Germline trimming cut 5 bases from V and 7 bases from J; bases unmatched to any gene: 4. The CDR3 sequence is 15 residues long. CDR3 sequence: CASSEWTSGGNEQFF. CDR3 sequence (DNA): TGTGCCAGCAGCGAGTGGACTAGCGGGGGGAATGAGCAGTTCTTC. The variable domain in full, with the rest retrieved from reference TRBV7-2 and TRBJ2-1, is GAGVSQSPSNKVTEKGKDVELRCDPISGHTALYWYRQSLGQGLEFLIYFQGNSAPDKSGLPSDRFSAERTGGSVSTLTIQRTQQEDSAVYLCASSEWTSGGNEQFFGPGTRLTVL.

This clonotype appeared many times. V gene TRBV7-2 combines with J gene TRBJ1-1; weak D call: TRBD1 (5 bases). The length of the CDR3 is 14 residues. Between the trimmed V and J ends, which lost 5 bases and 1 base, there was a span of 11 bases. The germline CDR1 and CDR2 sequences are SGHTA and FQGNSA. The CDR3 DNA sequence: TGTGCCAGCAGCCCCAGGGTCTGGAACACTGAAGCTTTCTTT. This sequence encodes CASSPRVWNTEAFF.

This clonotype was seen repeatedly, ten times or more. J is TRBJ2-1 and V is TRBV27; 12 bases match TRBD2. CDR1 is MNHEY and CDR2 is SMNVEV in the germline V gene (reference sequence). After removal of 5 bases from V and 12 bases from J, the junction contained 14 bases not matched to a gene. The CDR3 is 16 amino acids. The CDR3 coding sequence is TGTGCCAGCAGTCCCGGACTAGCGGGGCCGCAAAGGGGGCAGTTCTTC. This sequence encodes CASSPGLAGPQRGQFF.